Described below is a single T cell receptor beta chain sequence and its context. Data came from immunoSEQ multiplex PCR; TCRdb stores just in-frame clones and leaves some out. The table shows fewer than 30,000 clones, with over 85% occurring only once. Per the germline V gene, CDR1 is SQVTM and CDR2 is ANQGSEA. This CDR3 region has 12 residues. Trimming removed 7 bases at V and 1 base at J, with 10 bases between. The sample is drawn from a study of lymphopenia after photon versus proton radiotherapy. The input for sequencing was peripheral blood, taken from a patient treated with photon-based radiotherapy. J is TRBJ1-1 and V is TRBV29-1; unclear D gene. The TCR originated in a woman aged 50 to 65 with cholangiocarcinoma. CDR3 in amino acids: CSATDENTEAFF. CDR3 coding DNA: TGCAGCGCTACGGACGAGAACACTGAAGCTTTCTTT.